The TCR beta chain described here comes from a study of cytomegalovirus exposure and HLA in healthy donors. About the research overall: Earlier, roughly 120 million unique TCR beta sequences were recovered from roughly 180 million T cells by an analysis.

PCR used 60 Vbeta primers and 13 Jbeta primers. TCRdb's table, derived via immunoSEQ multiplex PCR, lists solely in-frame clones and lacks some. Here the sample spans some 63,000 clones, about four fifths being singletons. Study-level findings and limits: For most subjects, TCR beta sequences were reported to predict HLA-A and HLA-B alleles with accuracy. As a later analysis showed, a missense DCLRE1C variant was linked to trimming of TCR beta V- and J-genes.

Per the germline V gene, CDR1 is MGHRA and CDR2 is YSYEKL. The CDR3 spans 17 residues. V shed 1 base, J shed 4 bases, and the junction held 3 bases outside the gene matches. Worth noting for this clone: What it binds is unknown.

V and J are TRBV4-1 and TRBJ2-2, with 13 bases matching TRBD2. The sequence was obtained from a woman aged 35 to 49 in good health and CMV-seronegative. Source material: PBMCs. The CDR3 region is CASSQATSGRGTGELFF. The CDR3 DNA reads as TGCGCCAGCAGCCAAGCTACTAGCGGGAGGGGCACCGGGGAGCTGTTTTTT.